This TCR beta chain was documented in a study of blood T cells in healthy people across ages (dated by TCRdb to the mid-2010s). In terms of the full investigation: Template switching captured roughly one uniquely barcoded TCR beta cDNA molecule per two T cells in model experiments. The study measured age-related changes in TCR beta repertoire diversity using deep sequencing normalized with unique cDNA molecular identifiers. The donors were split into four age groups: young (average 16 years), middle-aged (around 40), aged (approximately 60) and long-lived (82). For two donors (one aged 18 to 29 and one aged 80 or older), the study analyzed two additional independent replicas of 1 million unique cDNA reads from the same blood draw.

Remarks on this clonotype: Its specific antigen is unknown. Base qualities are missing; no much larger clone stands one base away.

The library was generated by 5' RACE. Sequencing was carried out with an Illumina HiSeq 2500. A second PCR of about 6 to 12 cycles was run with a J-beta primer mix and a sample-barcoded 5' primer. A unique molecular identifier was introduced onto each TCR beta cDNA molecule by a template-switch 5' adaptor carrying 12 random nucleotides. Each sample yielded at least 3 million CDR3-containing paired-end reads. First-strand cDNA synthesis was performed from all RNA using the Mint cDNA synthesis kit, with priming by a TRBC-specific oligonucleotide. Following uracil-DNA glycosylase treatment, all cDNA underwent a first 18-cycle PCR with the universal primers M1SS and BC2_uni_R. From the authors' description of their analysis: For normalization, 1 million high-quality reads, each with a distinct molecular identifier, were randomly selected from each sample. Instead of being binned into consensus sequences, reads that shared molecular identifiers were thrown out. MiTCR, with a Q25 quality threshold and the strictest error-elimination algorithm, was used for CDR3 identification, clonotype clustering and error correction. A nonparametric unseen species model using Euler transformation provided a lower-bound estimate of total TCR beta diversity. TCRdb reworked the public reads: Q25 trimming with fastp, MiXCR clone assembly, productive beta chains retained. Under each unique CDR3 protein, matching rows form one entry showing the most common genes and DNA. The V and J calls come from TCRdb's annotation, not from the publication. The sample data list around 780,000 distinct CDR3 sequences, and roughly 25% of these were observed just once. Jointly, the top ten make up around 3% of the sample.

Donors were a few dozen systemically healthy Caucasian individuals from Russia aged 6 to 90 years. Each donor gave ten milliliters of peripheral blood, collected into EDTA-treated Vacutainer tubes. Ficoll-Paque density-gradient centrifugation was used to isolate PBMCs, with at least 7 million per sample. Trizol reagent was used to extract total RNA from PBMCs, with at least 5 micrograms per sample. Naive CD45RAhigh/CD27high T cell percentages were measured by flow cytometry on a PBMC aliquot from every donor. The research as a whole found: Total diversity estimates from one million sequenced T cells were considered lower bounds and underestimates. There was a strong correlation between observed TCR beta diversity and the percentage of naive T cells measured by flow cytometry. Observed TCR beta diversity per million T cells fell roughly linearly with age, and a significant reduction was already apparent by age about 43. The CMV infection status of donors was not known, potentially confounding age-related changes in expanded clonotypes. Conclusive comparison of naive and antigen-experienced compartments was prevented by the profiling of bulk unsorted PBMCs. Compared with the aged group, more naive CD4+ T cells, fewer expanded clones and increased TCR diversity were shown by the long-lived group, suggesting age selection.

The CDR3 contains 12 residues, cysteine and phenylalanine counted. Left in the record is the CDR3 DNA by itself, 36 bases read in frame from the first base. Taken from the germline V gene, the CDR1 and CDR2 loops are SQVTM and ANQGSEA. The data were also submitted as part of a second study, on T cells of mothers and their children. Drawing on the second study: The donors were nine systemically healthy Caucasian individuals, made up of three mothers and their six children. cDNA synthesis used all of the extracted RNA, with roughly 1.5 ug of RNA in each 15 ul reaction. In the second PCR, sample barcodes and 2-4 random nucleotides were introduced via the M1S primer. Over 9.5 million TCR beta CDR3 reads were obtained for each mother, and millions of reads were obtained for each child. Thymic selection similarly shapes TCR recombination output in related and unrelated pairs, with minor effect from inherited differences. Related mother-child pairs always showed normalized repertoire overlap that was slightly higher than in unrelated mother-child pairs, though the difference was never significant. Persistent microchimeric T cell clones were not detected, at a sensitivity of approximately 100 clones per million clonotypes. Deep NGS was used in the study to compare the TCR beta repertoires of mothers and children and to look for features that separate related mother-child pairs from unrelated individuals. Mothers averaged roughly 40 +/- 4 years of age and children averaged around 10 +/- 4 years. After adapters were ligated using NEBNext reagents, the libraries underwent 100+100 nt paired-end sequencing on an Illumina HiSeq 2000. To prevent cross-contamination, the mother and child libraries were prepared one month apart and sequenced in separate runs. For each donor, between roughly 450,000 and 2,200,000 distinct TCR beta clonotypes were identified. Naive TCR beta clonotypes were estimated from low-frequency clonotypes matched to each donor's FACS-determined naive share, without sorting.

This TCR came from a boy between 10 and 17 years old in good health. The sequenced sample consisted of blood. The rearranged chain carries TRBV29-1 and TRBJ2-1, with the D call tentatively TRBD1 or TRBD2, each fitting 5 bases. The DNA end favors TRBJ2-7, so the J call may be wrong. The CDR3 is CSAVGDSYEQYF. The nucleotide sequence is TGCAGCGCCGTGGGGGATTCCTACGAGCAGTACTTC.